These T cell receptor beta chains were read from a single sample in a study of PD-L1 blockade in urothelial cancer. Measured with immunoSEQ multiplex PCR; TCRdb has only the in-frame clones, and not every one. The table has around 40,000 clones, approximately 91% seen once. The source material was PBMCs, sampled around atezolizumab (anti-PD-L1) treatment. These receptors were taken from a woman in her sixties or seventies with urothelial cancer. The CDR3 runs from the conserved cysteine through the conserved F or W. D genes are given only for firm matches. For some rows the clone size is stated as once, few or many, or as a class when expanded; others skip it.

clone_size	j_call	d_call	v_call	cdr3_aa	cdr3_nt
-	TRBJ2-3	-	TRBV4-2	CASSVGGTSTDTQYF	TGTGCCAGCAGCGTGGGCGGGACGAGCACAGATACGCAGTATTTT
-	TRBJ1-3	-	TRBV5-1	CASSSYPEQPENSGNTIYF	TGCGCCAGCAGCAGCTACCCCGAACAGCCGGAAAACTCTGGAAACACCATATATTTT
few	TRBJ2-5	-	TRBV6-5	CASRRKGQGTQYF	TGTGCCAGCAGAAGGAAGGGACAAGGGACCCAGTACTTC
-	TRBJ2-2	-	TRBV7-3	CASSLTQGNTGELFF	TGTGCCAGCAGCCTCACGCAGGGGAACACCGGGGAGCTGTTTTTT
-	TRBJ2-3	TRBD2	TRBV7-9	CASSRRTSGSTDTQYF	TGTGCCAGCAGCCGAAGGACTAGCGGGAGCACAGATACGCAGTATTTT
-	TRBJ2-5	TRBD2	TRBV30	CAWVGGSVEETQYF	TGTGCCTGGGTGGGAGGGAGCGTAGAAGAGACCCAGTACTTC
-	TRBJ2-3	TRBD2	TRBV28	CASSLFGLAGPFGTDTQYF	TGTGCCAGCAGTTTATTTGGGTTAGCGGGGCCCTTCGGTACAGATACGCAGTATTTT
-	TRBJ2-3	TRBD2	TRBV7-9	CASSLGTSGTSTDTQYF	TGTGCCAGCAGCTTAGGTACTAGCGGGACTAGCACAGATACGCAGTATTTT
-	TRBJ2-7	TRBD2	TRBV19	CASTWTSGSYEQYF	TGTGCCAGTACCTGGACTAGCGGGTCGTACGAGCAGTACTTC
-	TRBJ2-3	TRBD2	TRBV5-1	CASSSSVGRDRFDTQYF	TGCGCCAGCAGCTCCTCTGTTGGGAGGGATCGGTTCGATACGCAGTATTTT
-	TRBJ1-2	TRBD1	TRBV28	CASSLGTVGYTF	TGTGCCAGCAGTTTGGGGACAGTAGGCTACACCTTC
-	TRBJ2-3	TRBD2	TRBV5-6	CASSTAGGGGVGDTQYF	TGTGCCAGCAGCACCGCGGGGGGGGGAGGGGTTGGAGATACGCAGTATTTT
-	TRBJ2-5	TRBD1	TRBV9	CASSVAGDRDFGETQYF	TGTGCCAGCAGCGTAGCGGGGGACAGGGATTTTGGGGAGACCCAGTACTTC
-	TRBJ1-5	-	TRBV23-1	CASSLPLFRRYSNQPQHF	TGCGCCAGCAGTCTCCCCCTATTCAGGCGCTATAGCAATCAGCCCCAGCATTTT
-	TRBJ1-2	-	TRBV27	CASSLGLGAGGYTF	TGTGCCAGCAGTTTAGGCCTAGGGGCTGGTGGCTACACCTTC
-	TRBJ1-4	-	TRBV11-2	CASSLVGSKLFF	TGTGCCAGCAGCTTAGTTGGCAGTAAACTGTTTTTT
-	TRBJ1-3	TRBD1	TRBV25-1	CASSESARGPGNTIYF	TGTGCCAGCAGTGAATCCGCCAGGGGGCCCGGAAACACCATATATTTT
-	TRBJ2-7	TRBD2	TRBV25-1	CASSRGSGSRVQYF	TGTGCCAGCAGTAGGGGTAGCGGGAGCAGGGTGCAGTACTTC
-	TRBJ2-6	-	TRBV7-2	CASSPRVSSGANVLTF	TGTGCCAGCAGCCCCCGTGTCAGCTCTGGGGCCAACGTCCTGACTTTC
-	TRBJ2-7	TRBD2	TRBV27	CASSFSGGSYEQYF	TGTGCCAGCAGTTTTTCGGGAGGGTCCTACGAGCAGTACTTC
-	TRBJ1-5	TRBD1	TRBV27	CASSDRDRGLSNQPQHF	TGTGCCAGCAGTGACAGGGACAGGGGGCTTAGCAATCAGCCCCAGCATTTT
-	TRBJ2-2	-	TRBV11-3	CASSLNTGELFF	TGTGCCAGCAGCCTCAACACCGGGGAGCTGTTTTTT
-	TRBJ2-7	-	TRBV5-1	CASTRGGGQGLSSYEQYF	TGCGCCAGCACCAGGGGGGGTGGACAGGGTCTGAGTTCCTACGAGCAGTACTTC
-	TRBJ2-1	-	TRBV27	CASSFRYQRQHSYNEQFF	TGTGCCAGCAGCTTCCGTTACCAACGACAGCACTCCTACAATGAGCAGTTCTTC
-	TRBJ2-3	-	TRBV7-6	CASTRTPSSTDTQYF	TGTGCCAGCACCCGGACACCATCTAGCACAGATACGCAGTATTTT
once	TRBJ2-3	TRBD1	TRBV29-1	CSGGTDRTQYF	TGCAGCGGAGGGACAGACCGTACGCAGTATTTT
-	TRBJ2-4	-	TRBV28	CASSLGGAKNIQYF	TGTGCCAGCAGTTTAGGGGGGGCCAAAAACATTCAGTACTTC
-	TRBJ1-2	-	TRBV5-6	CASSLAGPGFGYTF	TGTGCCAGCAGCTTGGCCGGTCCCGGGTTTGGCTACACCTTC
once	TRBJ2-7	-	TRBV19	CASSWGDLSYEQYF	TGTGCCAGTAGTTGGGGCGACCTCTCCTACGAGCAGTACTTC
-	TRBJ1-2	TRBD1	TRBV2	CASSEGTGRAGGYTF	TGTGCCAGCAGTGAAGGGACAGGGAGGGCAGGTGGCTACACCTTC
-	TRBJ1-1	TRBD1	TRBV12-5	CASGPNLGTGDTEAFF	TGTGCTAGTGGTCCTAACCTTGGGACAGGGGACACTGAAGCTTTCTTT
-	TRBJ2-1	TRBD2	TRBV4-1	CASRVGLAGNNEQFF	TGCGCCAGCAGAGTGGGACTAGCGGGAAACAATGAGCAGTTCTTC
-	TRBJ2-3	-	TRBV13	CASSSLGGSLGTQYF	TGTGCCAGCAGCAGTCTAGGCGGATCTCTCGGTACGCAGTATTTT
-	TRBJ1-5	-	TRBV7-3	CASSLNAGQPQHF	TGTGCCAGCAGCTTAAACGCGGGTCAGCCCCAGCATTTT
-	TRBJ2-7	TRBD1	TRBV23-1	CASSLFLGPGGYEQYF	TGCGCCAGCAGTCTCTTCCTGGGCCCAGGGGGCTACGAGCAGTACTTC
-	TRBJ1-2	TRBD1	TRBV7-9	CASSYRGIGYGYTF	TGTGCCAGCAGCTACAGGGGGATTGGCTATGGCTACACCTTC
-	TRBJ2-4	-	TRBV2	CASSEVRLAKNIQYF	TGTGCCAGCAGTGAAGTCAGGCTAGCCAAAAACATTCAGTACTTC
-	TRBJ2-7	TRBD2	TRBV6-5	CASSPLTSSREQYF	TGTGCCAGCAGTCCCCTGACTAGCTCCCGCGAGCAGTACTTC
once	TRBJ2-1	TRBD2	TRBV14	CASSQPRLAGYYNEQFF	TGTGCCAGCAGCCAACCCCGACTAGCGGGGTACTACAATGAGCAGTTCTTC
-	TRBJ2-5	TRBD2	TRBV7-9	CASSTWTSGTQETQYF	TGTGCCAGCAGCACTTGGACTAGCGGAACCCAAGAGACCCAGTACTTC
once	TRBJ2-7	TRBD2	TRBV27	CASSFTSGIEQYF	TGTGCCAGCAGTTTTACTAGCGGGATAGAGCAGTACTTC
-	TRBJ2-3	TRBD2	TRBV6-5	CASSLVAGPTDTQYF	TGTGCCAGCAGCTTGGTAGCGGGACCCACAGATACGCAGTATTTT
-	TRBJ2-5	-	TRBV5-1	CASSLSAGYQETQYF	TGCGCCAGCAGCTTGTCTGCGGGTTACCAAGAGACCCAGTACTTC
few	TRBJ2-3	TRBD1	TRBV2	CASTPGQGAGDTQYF	TGTGCCAGCACCCCGGGACAGGGGGCAGGGGATACGCAGTATTTT
-	TRBJ2-1	TRBD2	TRBV7-7	CASSLGTMGSAQFF	TGTGCCAGCAGCTTGGGGACTATGGGAAGTGCGCAGTTCTTC
once	TRBJ2-3	-	TRBV5-1	CASSPRTDTQYF	TGCGCCAGCAGCCCTCGGACAGATACGCAGTATTTT
-	TRBJ1-1	-	TRBV6-1	CASSVGGYTEAFF	TGTGCCAGCAGTGTCGGGGGGTACACTGAAGCTTTCTTT
-	TRBJ2-4	-	TRBV19	CASSPSGGNIQYF	TGTGCCAGTAGCCCCAGTGGAGGGAACATTCAGTACTTC
-	TRBJ2-3	-	TRBV11-2	CASSLGRGTDTQYF	TGTGCCAGCAGCTTAGGGAGAGGGACAGATACGCAGTATTTT
-	TRBJ2-3	-	TRBV11-2	CASTTSGFTDTQYF	TGTGCCAGCACCACGAGCGGGTTCACAGATACGCAGTATTTT
few	TRBJ2-7	-	TRBV5-1	CASSMRTGNYEQYF	TGCGCCAGCAGCATGCGGACGGGGAACTACGAGCAGTACTTC
-	TRBJ2-1	-	TRBV9	CASSVDGPMSSYNEQFF	TGTGCCAGCAGCGTAGATGGGCCGATGAGCTCCTACAATGAGCAGTTCTTC
-	TRBJ2-7	TRBD2	TRBV7-3	CASSLKASGSYEQYF	TGTGCCAGCAGCTTAAAAGCTAGCGGCTCCTACGAGCAGTACTTC
-	TRBJ2-3	-	TRBV19	CASSIDRGASTDTQYF	TGTGCCAGTAGTATAGATCGGGGGGCTAGCACAGATACGCAGTATTTT
few	TRBJ1-1	-	TRBV7-9	CASSHRAVDTEAFF	TGTGCCAGCAGCCACAGGGCAGTTGACACTGAAGCTTTCTTT
once	TRBJ1-1	TRBD1	TRBV18	CASSRTGTGATEAFF	TGTGCCAGCTCACGAACCGGGACAGGGGCCACTGAAGCTTTCTTT
-	TRBJ2-3	TRBD2	TRBV7-2	CASRSSRPSGRADTQYF	TGTGCCAGCAGGTCATCTAGGCCTAGCGGGCGGGCAGATACGCAGTATTTT
-	TRBJ1-2	TRBD1	TRBV19	CASITAGGQGALGYTF	TGTGCCAGTATAACAGCCGGAGGACAGGGGGCCCTTGGCTACACCTTC